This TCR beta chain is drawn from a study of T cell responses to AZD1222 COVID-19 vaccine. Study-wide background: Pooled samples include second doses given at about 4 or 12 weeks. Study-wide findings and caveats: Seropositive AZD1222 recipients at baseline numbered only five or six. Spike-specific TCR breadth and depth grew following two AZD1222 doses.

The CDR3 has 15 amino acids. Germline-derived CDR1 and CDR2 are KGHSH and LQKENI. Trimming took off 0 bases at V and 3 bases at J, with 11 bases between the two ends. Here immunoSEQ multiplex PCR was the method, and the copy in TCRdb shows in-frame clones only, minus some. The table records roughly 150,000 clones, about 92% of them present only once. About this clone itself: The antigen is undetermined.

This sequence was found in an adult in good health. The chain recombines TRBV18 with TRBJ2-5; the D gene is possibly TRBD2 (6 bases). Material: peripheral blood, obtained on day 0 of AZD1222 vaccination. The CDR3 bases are TGTGCCAGCTCACCACCGTCTCGGGGGAAAGAGACCCAGTACTTC. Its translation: CASSPPSRGKETQYF.